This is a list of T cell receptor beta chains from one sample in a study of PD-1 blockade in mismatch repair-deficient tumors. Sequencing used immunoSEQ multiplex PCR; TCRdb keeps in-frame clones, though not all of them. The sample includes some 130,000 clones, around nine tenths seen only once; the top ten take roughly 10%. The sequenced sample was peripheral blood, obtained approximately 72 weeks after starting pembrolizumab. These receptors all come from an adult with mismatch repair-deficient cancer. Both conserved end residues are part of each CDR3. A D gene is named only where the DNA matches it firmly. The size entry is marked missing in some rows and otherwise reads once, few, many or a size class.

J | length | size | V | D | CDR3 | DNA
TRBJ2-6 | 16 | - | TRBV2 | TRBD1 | CASSPETGFGANVLTF | TGTGCCAGCAGTCCGGAGACAGGGTTTGGGGCCAACGTCCTGACTTTC
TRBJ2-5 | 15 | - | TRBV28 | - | CASSLGGGLLETQYF | TGTGCCAGCAGCTTAGGGGGGGGTCTCCTGGAGACCCAGTACTTC
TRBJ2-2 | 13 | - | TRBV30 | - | CAWSSGITGELFF | TGTGCCTGGAGTTCAGGGATCACCGGGGAGCTGTTTTTT
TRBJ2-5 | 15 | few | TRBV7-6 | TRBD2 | CASSATSGSMETQYF | TGTGCCAGCAGTGCCACTAGCGGGAGTATGGAGACCCAGTACTTC
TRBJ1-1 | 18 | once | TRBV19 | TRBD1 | CASRRQPGQGWKGTEAFF | TGTGCCAGTAGGAGGCAGCCGGGACAGGGATGGAAGGGAACTGAAGCTTTCTTT
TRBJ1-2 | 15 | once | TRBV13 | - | CASSSPLEGHDGYTF | TGTGCCAGCAGCTCTCCCTTAGAGGGCCACGATGGCTACACCTTC
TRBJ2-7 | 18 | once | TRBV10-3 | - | CAISERGRRGPLAYEQYF | TGTGCCATCAGTGAGAGAGGTCGACGGGGTCCCCTTGCCTACGAGCAGTACTTC
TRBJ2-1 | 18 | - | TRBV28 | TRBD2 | CASSQQEKLLAGYNEQFF | TGTGCCAGCAGCCAACAGGAGAAGTTGCTAGCGGGTTACAATGAGCAGTTCTTC
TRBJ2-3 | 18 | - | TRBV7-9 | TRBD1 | CASSLRGGDRGRADTQYF | TGTGCCAGCAGCCTCCGTGGAGGGGACAGGGGGCGAGCGGATACGCAGTATTTT
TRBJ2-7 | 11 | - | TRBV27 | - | CATGLGYEQYF | TGTGCCACCGGGCTGGGCTACGAGCAGTACTTC
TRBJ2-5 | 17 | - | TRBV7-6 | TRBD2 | CASSNYPGTSGQETQYF | TGTGCCAGCAGTAACTACCCCGGGACTAGCGGCCAAGAGACCCAGTACTTC
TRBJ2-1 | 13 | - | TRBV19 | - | CASSMDNYNEQFF | TGTGCCAGTAGTATGGACAATTACAATGAGCAGTTCTTC
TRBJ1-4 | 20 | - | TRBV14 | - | CASSQEGAKFPGQQVEKLFF | TGTGCCAGCAGCCAAGAGGGTGCGAAATTTCCGGGACAACAAGTCGAAAAACTGTTTTTT
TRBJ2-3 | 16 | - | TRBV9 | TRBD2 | CASSVGREGLLDTQYF | TGTGCCAGCAGCGTAGGGCGGGAGGGCCTATTAGATACGCAGTATTTT